Presented here are 11 T cell receptor beta chains from one specimen sequenced in a study of blood T cell repertoires in COVID-19. Profiling relied on immunoSEQ multiplex PCR, and the TCRdb table lists in-frame clones only, not all of them. The repertoire consists of over 100,000 clones, with around 89% occurring once and the leading ten covering approximately 4.3%. Material: peripheral blood. These receptors were obtained from a man aged 60-69 years with COVID-19, enrolled during active disease.

The V gene is TRBV28, the J gene TRBJ2-7; 9 bases agree with TRBD1. V shed 5 bases and J 4 bases; nucleotides not matched to a gene: 6. This CDR3 has 14 amino acids. Germline CDR1 MDHEN, CDR2 SYDVKM. CDR3: CASSTGQGWYEQYF. The CDR3 DNA sequence: TGTGCCAGCAGTACCGGACAGGGGTGGTACGAGCAGTACTTC. Full variable domain (outside the CDR3, taken from reference TRBV28 and TRBJ2-7): DVKVTQSSRYLVKRTGEKVFLECVQDMDHENMFWYRQDPGLGLRLIYFSYDVKMKEKGDIPEGYSVSREKKERFSLILESASTNQTSMYLCASSTGQGWYEQYFGPGTRLTVT.

This clone was counted a few times. The rearrangement uses TRBV7-3 and TRBJ1-1; 7 positions agree with TRBD1. The CDR3 is 15 amino acids. The trim removed 5 bases at V and 0 bases at J, leaving 6 bases unmatched. Looked up from germline, CDR1 is SGHTA and CDR2 is FQGTGA. CDR3 bases: TGTGCCAGCAGCCCTCTTACAGGGGTGAACACTGAAGCTTTCTTT. It translates to CASSPLTGVNTEAFF.

The chain recombines TRBV19 with TRBJ2-6; 7 bases align to TRBD1. This CDR3 spans 18 amino acids. The V gene end was trimmed by 3 bases and the J gene end by 0 bases; junction bases not matched to a gene: 8. The germline V gene has CDR1 LNHDA and CDR2 SQIVND (reference sequence). Here the CDR3 reads CASSIVRTGSSGANVLTF. DNA for the CDR3: TGTGCCAGTAGTATTGTCCGGACAGGATCCTCTGGGGCCAACGTCCTGACTTTC.

V usage is TRBV28 and J usage is TRBJ1-5; a weak D match, TRBD1 (6 bases). There are 14 residues in the CDR3. Germline V gives CDR1 MDHEN, CDR2 SYDVKM. The V end lost 6 bases, the J end lost 4 bases, and 13 bases lay between the germline ends. CDR3 loop: CASRPGGANQPQHF. CDR3 sequence (DNA): TGTGCCAGCAGACCTGGGGGGGCAAATCAGCCCCAGCATTTT. Together with reference TRBV28 and TRBJ1-5, the CDR3 gives the full variable domain: DVKVTQSSRYLVKRTGEKVFLECVQDMDHENMFWYRQDPGLGLRLIYFSYDVKMKEKGDIPEGYSVSREKKERFSLILESASTNQTSMYLCASRPGGANQPQHFGDGTRLSIL.

This sequence joins TRBV3-1 (or the pseudogene TRBV3-2) and TRBJ1-1; possibly TRBD1 for D (5 bases). The CDR3 extends over 16 amino acids. CDR1 and CDR2 from the germline V gene are LGHDT and YNNKEL (reference sequence). V was shortened by 0 bases and J by 5 bases, with 16 bases between the two germline ends. Written as DNA, the CDR3 is TGTGCCAGCAGCCAAGAGTCGGGGGTGATGAGGACTGAAGCTTTCTTT. Its protein is CASSQESGVMRTEAFF.

The table lists this clone with a count of one. V and J are TRBV30 and TRBJ1-1, with D hard to call. There are 16 residues in the CDR3. Trimming pared 7 bases from V and 0 bases from J, leaving 21 bases between. Germline V gene sequence: CDR1 GTSNPN, CDR2 SVGIG (reference sequence). The CDR3 coding sequence is TGTGCCTCCCCCCCCGAGCGGACCCCGATGAACACTGAAGCTTTCTTT. Its protein is CASPPERTPMNTEAFF.

This chain connects TRBV23-1 to TRBJ1-2; D may be TRBD1 (5 bases). TRBV23-1 is placed among ORFs of uncertain function. This CDR3 has 13 residues. V was trimmed by 7 bases and J by 3 bases, leaving 12 bases between them. In DNA form, the CDR3 reads TGCGCCAGCACCGCTGACAGCTACTATGGCTACACCTTC. Translation: CASTADSYYGYTF.

This chain connects TRBV5-1 to TRBJ1-1; 8 bases map to TRBD1. This CDR3 comprises 15 residues. In germline, CDR1 is SGHRS, CDR2 YFSETQ. The V segment lost 3 bases and the J segment 1 base; nucleotides outside the gene matches: 5. The CDR3 nucleotides are TGCGCCAGCAGCTCGCAGACAGGGGCGAACACTGAAGCTTTCTTT. Protein product: CASSSQTGANTEAFF.

The CDR3 protein is CASSQLDSSSYNEQFF. The CDR3 DNA reads as TGTGCCAGCAGCCAACTAGACTCTAGCTCCTACAATGAGCAGTTCTTC. The J gene is TRBJ2-1, the V gene TRBV14, with D uncertain. CDR1 and CDR2 from the germline V gene are SGHDN and FVKESK. This CDR3 region has 16 residues. The V end lost 2 bases, the J end lost 0 bases, and 11 bases lay between the germline ends.

This sequence joins TRBV30 and TRBJ1-3; 11 bases are a match to TRBD1. With V trimmed by 2 bases and J by 9 bases, 6 bases remained unmatched. CDR1 is GTSNPN and CDR2 is SVGIG in the germline V gene (reference sequence). This CDR3 has 14 amino acids. In DNA form, the CDR3 reads TGTGCCTGGAGTCGGACAGGGGGCGCGGGCACCATATATTTT. It specifies CAWSRTGGAGTIYF.

CDR3 loop: CASSLDLASTNEQFF. CDR3 in DNA: TGCGCCAGCAGCCTCGACCTAGCTAGTACGAATGAGCAGTTCTTC. This sequence joins TRBV5-1 and TRBJ2-1, with TRBD2 as a possible D gene (5 bases). The length of the CDR3 is 15 residues. Per the germline V gene, CDR1 is SGHRS and CDR2 is YFSETQ. V lost 4 bases, J lost 7 bases, and 18 bases lay in between.